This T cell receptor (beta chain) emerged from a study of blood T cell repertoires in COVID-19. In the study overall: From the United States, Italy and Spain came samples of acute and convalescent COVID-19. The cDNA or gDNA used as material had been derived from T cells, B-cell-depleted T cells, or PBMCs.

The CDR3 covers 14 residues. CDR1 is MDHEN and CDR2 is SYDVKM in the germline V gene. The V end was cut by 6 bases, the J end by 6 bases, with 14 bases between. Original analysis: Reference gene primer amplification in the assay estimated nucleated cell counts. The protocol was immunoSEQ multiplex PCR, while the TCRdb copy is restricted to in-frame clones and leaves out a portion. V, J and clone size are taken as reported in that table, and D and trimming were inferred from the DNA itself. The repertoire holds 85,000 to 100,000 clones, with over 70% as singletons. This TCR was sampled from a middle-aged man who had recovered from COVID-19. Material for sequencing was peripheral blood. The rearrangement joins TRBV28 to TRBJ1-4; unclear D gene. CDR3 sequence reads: CASSLASIDEKLFF. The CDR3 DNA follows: TGTGCCAGCAGCCTGGCTAGTATCGATGAAAAACTGTTTTTT.